What follows are 6 T cell receptor beta chains derived from one specimen sequenced in a study of naive and memory T cell subsets (dated by TCRdb to 2016 to 2017). Receptor libraries were prepared by 5' RACE. Sequenced on an Illumina MiSeq. Four rounds of PCR, run with the SP2 primer together with nested alpha and beta constant region primers, were used to amplify the ligated cDNA. Using fastp at Q25 and MiXCR, TCRdb reprocessed the public reads and kept productive beta chains. Merged by CDR3 protein, the rows form single entries marked with the most common genes and DNA. The sample records tens of thousands of distinct CDR3 sequences, more than 6% of which are singletons. 15% to 20% of the sample is in the top ten clones. Using 3' ligation of a UMI-containing oligonucleotide to TCR cDNA, the study laid out a robust and sensitive protocol to amplify, sequence and analyze TCRs. These TCRs come from a female donor in good health.

The CDR3 sequence: CASSSAPTGSGAQYF. The CDR3 region has the DNA TGTGCCAGCAGTTCAGCCCCCACGGGAAGCGGGGCCCAGTACTTC. The V gene is TRBV6-2 or TRBV6-3, the J gene TRBJ2-5; 7 nucleotides line up with TRBD2. V dropped 4 bases and J dropped 9; count of bases not matched to a gene: 14. The CDR3 spans 15 residues. Germline lookup yields CDR1 MNHEY and CDR2 SVGEGT.

This clonotype was found a few times. This chain connects TRBV13 to TRBJ1-1; unclear D gene. The germline V and J ends were trimmed by 1 base and 5 bases, with 5 bases remaining between them. Looked up from germline, CDR1 is PRHDT and CDR2 is FYEKMQ (reference sequence). CDR3 length: 12 amino acids. CDR3: CASSLVGTEAFF. The CDR3 DNA sequence: TGTGCCAGCAGCTTAGTAGGGACTGAAGCTTTCTTT.

This clonotype was found many times. The rearrangement joins TRBV20-1 to TRBJ1-5; D ambiguous. Germline-derived CDR1 and CDR2 are DFQATT and SNEGSKA (reference sequence). The CDR3 spans 14 residues. Trimming removed 0 bases from V and 1 base from J, with 7 bases in between. The CDR3 sequence is CSARDFRSNQPQHF. In DNA, the CDR3 is TGCAGTGCTAGAGACTTCAGAAGCAATCAGCCCCAGCATTTT.

The chain uses TRBV20-1 and TRBJ1-2; TRBD1 matches at 10 bases. This CDR3 has 16 residues. Per the germline V gene, CDR1 is DFQATT and CDR2 is SNEGSKA (reference sequence). The V gene end was trimmed by 0 bases and the J gene end by 2 bases; junction bases not matched to a gene: 6. Here the CDR3 DNA reads TGCAGTGCTAGAGATGCGGGACAGGGGCAAAACTATGGCTACACCTTC. Amino acids: CSARDAGQGQNYGYTF.

This clonotype was observed at least ten times. The rearrangement links TRBV29-1 to TRBJ1-5; 9 bases map to TRBD1. This CDR3 region has 13 residues. Germline CDR1 reads SQVTM; CDR2 reads ANQGSEA. The junction had 2 bases not matched to a gene; V was cut back by 4 bases and J by 4 bases. The CDR3 DNA reads as TGCAGCGTTGGAGGACAGGGGAATCAGCCCCAGCATTTT. As protein: CSVGGQGNQPQHF.

V and J are TRBV29-1 and TRBJ2-1; 11 bases are a match to TRBD2. This CDR3 has 16 residues. Germline-derived CDR1 and CDR2 are SQVTM and ANQGSEA. Trimming at V came to 5 bases and at J to 4 bases, leaving 10 bases not matched to a gene. The CDR3, as DNA: TGCAGCGTTTCACCGGCACTAGCGGGGGTTTACAATGAGCAGTTCTTC. Residues: CSVSPALAGVYNEQFF.